These 17 T cell receptor beta chains came from one sample sequenced in a study of control samples from healthy donors and cancer patients. Sequencing was performed with immunoSEQ multiplex PCR; in TCRdb, only in-frame clones are kept and a portion is missing. The table includes some 150,000 clones, over 90% detected once. Sequenced material: blood. These receptors all stem from a man aged 45-60 years in good health.

The chain has TRBV10-1 and TRBJ1-2, with D unclear. The V end lost 4 bases, the J end lost 0 bases, and 15 bases lay between the germline ends. The CDR3 has 16 amino acids. Germline V lookup: CDR1 WNHNN, CDR2 SYGVQD (reference sequence). CDR3 nucleotides: TGCGCCAGCAGTGCCGTTGCAGAGGCAGCTAACTATGGCTACACCTTC. As protein: CASSAVAEAANYGYTF.

The rearrangement joins TRBV12-3 or TRBV12-4 to TRBJ2-7; a possible D gene is TRBD1 (5 bases). The CDR3 totals 13 residues. Trimming removed 2 bases from V and 7 bases from J, with 12 bases in between. The CDR3 loop is CASSLRGASEQYF. The CDR3, as DNA: TGTGCCAGCAGTTTAAGGGGCGCGTCAGAGCAGTACTTC.

This clone was recorded a few times. The rearrangement links TRBV5-4 to TRBJ2-7, with TRBD1 as a possible D gene (6 bases). V was trimmed by 4 bases and J by 4 bases, leaving 12 bases between them. The CDR3 contains 13 residues. Per the germline V gene, CDR1 is SGHNT and CDR2 is YYREEE (reference sequence). The CDR3 DNA sequence: TGTGCCAGCAGCCCGGACCAGGGGTACGAGCAGTACTTC. Protein: CASSPDQGYEQYF.

In its sample, this clone was seen once. The chain links TRBV5-1 to TRBJ2-5; a possible D gene is TRBD2 (6 bases). Trimming took off 4 bases at V and 5 bases at J, with 12 bases between the two ends. CDR1 and CDR2 from the germline V gene are SGHRS and YFSETQ. The CDR3 totals 13 residues. The CDR3 here is CASSPGGSETQYF. The CDR3 region has the DNA TGCGCCAGCAGCCCCGGAGGGTCGGAGACCCAGTACTTC.

The rearrangement uses TRBV3-1 (or the pseudogene TRBV3-2) and TRBJ1-4, with D perhaps TRBD1 (5 bases). Trimming cost V 0 bases and J 12 bases, with 8 bases left between them. CDR3 length equals 12 residues. From germline, CDR1 is LGHDT and CDR2 YNNKEL (reference sequence). The CDR3, as DNA: TGTGCCAGCAGCCAAGATCGGGGACAACTGTTTTTT. It is translated as CASSQDRGQLFF.

The chain carries TRBV7-2 and TRBJ1-5; tentatively, D is TRBD1 (6 bases). Germline CDR1 and CDR2: SGHTA and FQGNSA. The CDR3 loop spans 15 amino acids. Trimming took 1 base from V and 7 from J, leaving 14 bases between them. The CDR3 DNA sequence: TGTGCCAGCAGCTTAGTGGCAGGGGCGGTACAGCCCCAGCATTTT. This translates into CASSLVAGAVQPQHF.

The chain combines TRBV28 with TRBJ2-5; the D is unclear. Trimming took off 6 bases at V and 1 base at J, with 12 bases between the two ends. The CDR3 covers 14 residues. Germline V CDR1 and CDR2: MDHEN, SYDVKM. CDR3 DNA: TGTGCCAGCAGGGCCGGACCGAGCCAAGAGACCCAGTACTTC. Encoded protein: CASRAGPSQETQYF.

This chain connects TRBV7-9 to TRBJ2-2; either TRBD1 or TRBD2 may supply D (5 bases each). V was shortened by 4 bases and J by 0 bases, with 12 bases between the two germline ends. The CDR3 is 16 residues long. Germline CDR1 SEHNR, CDR2 FQNEAQ (reference sequence). The CDR3: CASSSTGTTNTGELFF. CDR3 DNA: TGTGCCAGCAGCTCCACCGGGACGACGAACACCGGGGAGCTGTTTTTT.

The chain has TRBV30 and TRBJ2-3, with TRBD1 as a possible D gene (6 bases). CDR1 GTSNPN and CDR2 SVGIG come from the germline V gene (reference sequence). The CDR3 runs to 13 residues. The V and J ends lost 0 bases and 4 bases respectively, with 8 bases between them. In nucleotides, the CDR3 is TGTGCCTGGAGTGTAGCAGGGGCAGATACGCAGTATTTT. This sequence encodes CAWSVAGADTQYF.

The chain joins TRBV15 to TRBJ2-7; TRBD1 matches at 8 bases. CDR1 and CDR2 (germline): LNHNV, YYDKDF (reference sequence). Trimming removed 0 bases from V and 2 bases from J; junction bases left unmatched: 3. The length of the CDR3 is 15 residues. The CDR3 coding sequence is TGTGCCACCAGCAGAGATAGACAGGGGCCCTACGAGCAGTACTTC. It translates to CATSRDRQGPYEQYF.

For the CDR3, the DNA is TGTGCCAGCAGTTTATTACAGGGCAACGAGCAGTACTTC. As protein: CASSLLQGNEQYF. The genes are TRBV12-3 or TRBV12-4 and TRBJ2-7; TRBD1 might be the D (6 bases). V dropped 2 bases and J dropped 5 bases, with 10 bases sitting between them. The CDR3 sequence is 13 residues long.

This clone was seen a single time. The rearrangement joins TRBV6-5 to TRBJ2-1; D could derive from TRBD1 or TRBD2 (5 bases each). This CDR3 comprises 14 residues. V was trimmed by 4 bases and J by 4 bases, leaving 11 bases between them. CDR1 MNHEY and CDR2 SVGAGI come from the germline V gene. For the CDR3, the DNA is TGTGCCAGCAGTTTGCCGGGACGATACAATGAGCAGTTCTTC. Its translation: CASSLPGRYNEQFF.

The chain employs TRBV5-1 and TRBJ1-6; D uncertain. The CDR3 is 15 residues long. Trimming removed 4 bases at V and 3 bases at J, with 11 bases between. Germline CDR1 SGHRS, CDR2 YFSETQ. This CDR3 is CASSPEMNYNSPLHF. CDR3 nucleotide sequence: TGCGCCAGCAGCCCCGAGATGAACTATAATTCACCCCTCCACTTT.

The CDR3 reads CASSQRTSGSKQETQYF. CDR3 in DNA: TGTGCCAGCAGCCAAAGGACTAGCGGGAGTAAACAAGAGACCCAGTACTTC. This rearrangement joins TRBV3-1 (or the pseudogene TRBV3-2) to TRBJ2-5; 13 bases fit TRBD2. The germline V gene encodes CDR1 LGHDT and CDR2 YNNKEL (reference sequence). After removal of 2 bases from V and 2 bases from J, the junction contained 5 bases not matched to a gene. CDR3 size: 17 residues.

This clone was observed once. The chain joins TRBV10-3 to TRBJ2-2, with 9 nucleotides matching TRBD1. The V gene end was trimmed by 9 bases and the J gene end by 2 bases; junction bases not matched to a gene: 4. Germline V gene data show CDR1 as ENHRY and CDR2 as SYGVKD. The CDR3 consists of 14 residues. The CDR3 sequence is CAIETGGNTGELFF. The DNA of the CDR3 is TGTGCCATTGAGACAGGGGGAAACACCGGGGAGCTGTTTTTT.

This chain links TRBV6-1 with TRBJ2-6; D unresolved. Per germline, CDR1 MNHNS and CDR2 SASEGT. V was trimmed by 4 bases and J by 0 bases, leaving 10 bases between them. The CDR3 runs to 16 residues. CDR3 protein: CASSVGRASGANVLTF. DNA of the CDR3: TGTGCCAGCAGTGTCGGACGAGCCTCTGGGGCCAACGTCCTGACTTTC.

J is TRBJ2-3 and V is TRBV10-3; 14 bases map to TRBD2. The CDR3 extends over 15 amino acids. Germline trimming cut 6 bases from V and 4 bases from J; bases unmatched to any gene: 3. CDR1 and CDR2 (germline): ENHRY, SYGVKD. CDR3 region: CAISTGLAGADTQYF. CDR3 DNA: TGTGCCATCAGCACGGGACTAGCGGGAGCAGATACGCAGTATTTT.